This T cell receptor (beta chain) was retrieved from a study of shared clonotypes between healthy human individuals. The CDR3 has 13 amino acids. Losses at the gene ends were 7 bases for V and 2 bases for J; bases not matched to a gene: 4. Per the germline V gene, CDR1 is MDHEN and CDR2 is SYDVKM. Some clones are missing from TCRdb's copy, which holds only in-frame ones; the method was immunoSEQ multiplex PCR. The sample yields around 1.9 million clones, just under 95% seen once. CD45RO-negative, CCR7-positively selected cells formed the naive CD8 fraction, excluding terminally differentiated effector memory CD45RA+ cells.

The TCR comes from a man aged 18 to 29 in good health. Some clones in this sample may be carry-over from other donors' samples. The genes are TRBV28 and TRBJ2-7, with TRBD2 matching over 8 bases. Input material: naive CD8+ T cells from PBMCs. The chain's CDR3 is CASTSGFPYEQYF. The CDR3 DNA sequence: TGTGCCAGCACTAGCGGGTTCCCCTACGAGCAGTACTTC.